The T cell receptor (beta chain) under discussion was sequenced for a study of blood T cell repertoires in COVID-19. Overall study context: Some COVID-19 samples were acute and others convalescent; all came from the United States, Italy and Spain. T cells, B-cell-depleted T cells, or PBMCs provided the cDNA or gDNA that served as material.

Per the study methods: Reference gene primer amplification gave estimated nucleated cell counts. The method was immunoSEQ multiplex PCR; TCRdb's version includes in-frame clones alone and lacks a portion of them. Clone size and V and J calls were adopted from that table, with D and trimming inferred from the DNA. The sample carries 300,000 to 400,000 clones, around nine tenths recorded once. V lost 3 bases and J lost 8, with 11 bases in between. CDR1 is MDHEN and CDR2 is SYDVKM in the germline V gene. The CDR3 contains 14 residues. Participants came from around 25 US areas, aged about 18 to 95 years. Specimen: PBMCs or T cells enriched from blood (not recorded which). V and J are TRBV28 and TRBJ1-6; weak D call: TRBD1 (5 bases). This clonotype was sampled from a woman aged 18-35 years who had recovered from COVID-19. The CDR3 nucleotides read TGTGCCAGCAGTTTCCAGGGAAGAGATTCACCCCTCCACTTT. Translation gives CASSFQGRDSPLHF.